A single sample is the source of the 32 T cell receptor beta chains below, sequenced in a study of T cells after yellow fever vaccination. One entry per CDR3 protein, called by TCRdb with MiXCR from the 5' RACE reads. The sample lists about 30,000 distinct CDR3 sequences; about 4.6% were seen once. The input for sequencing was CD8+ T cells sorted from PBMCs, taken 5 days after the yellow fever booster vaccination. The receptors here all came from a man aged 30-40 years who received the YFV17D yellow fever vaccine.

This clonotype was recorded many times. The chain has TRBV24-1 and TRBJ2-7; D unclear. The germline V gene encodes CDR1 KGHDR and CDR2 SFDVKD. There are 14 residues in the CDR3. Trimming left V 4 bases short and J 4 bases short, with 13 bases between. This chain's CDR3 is CATSDPDEAYEQYF. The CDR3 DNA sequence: TGTGCCACCAGTGACCCTGACGAGGCTTACGAGCAGTACTTC.

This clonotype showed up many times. The DNA of the CDR3 is TGTGCCAGCAGTGACCTATTGAACACTGAAGCTTTCTTT. Its translation: CASSDLLNTEAFF. The chain uses TRBV12-3 or TRBV12-4 and TRBJ1-1; D uncertain. The CDR3 spans 13 residues. V lost 5 bases and J 0 bases, leaving 7 bases between the germline ends.

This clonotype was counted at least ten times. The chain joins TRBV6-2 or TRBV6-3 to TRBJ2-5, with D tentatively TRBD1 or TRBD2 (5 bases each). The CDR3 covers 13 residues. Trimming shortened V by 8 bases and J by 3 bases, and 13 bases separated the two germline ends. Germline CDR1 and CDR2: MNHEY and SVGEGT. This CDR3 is CASLAGSEETQYF. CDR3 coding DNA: TGTGCCAGCTTAGCAGGGAGCGAAGAGACCCAGTACTTC.

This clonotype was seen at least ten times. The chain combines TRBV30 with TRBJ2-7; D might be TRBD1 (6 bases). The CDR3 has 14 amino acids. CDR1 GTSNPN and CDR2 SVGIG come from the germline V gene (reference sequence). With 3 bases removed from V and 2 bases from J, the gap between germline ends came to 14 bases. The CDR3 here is CAWSAPDRTYEQYF. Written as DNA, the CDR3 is TGTGCCTGGAGCGCCCCGGACAGAACCTACGAGCAGTACTTC.

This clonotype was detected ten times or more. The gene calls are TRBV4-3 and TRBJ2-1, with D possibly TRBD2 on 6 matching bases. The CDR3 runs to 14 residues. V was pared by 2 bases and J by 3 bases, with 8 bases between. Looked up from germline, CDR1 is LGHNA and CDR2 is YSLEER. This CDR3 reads CASSQIGGYNEQFF. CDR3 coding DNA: TGCGCCAGCAGCCAAATCGGGGGCTACAATGAGCAGTTCTTC.

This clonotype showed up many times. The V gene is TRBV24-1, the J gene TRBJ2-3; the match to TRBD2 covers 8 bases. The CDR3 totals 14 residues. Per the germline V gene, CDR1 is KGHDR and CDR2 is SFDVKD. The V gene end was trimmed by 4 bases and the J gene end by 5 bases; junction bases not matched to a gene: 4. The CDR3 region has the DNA TGTGCCACCAGTGACGGGAGGGTGGGAGATACGCAGTATTTT. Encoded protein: CATSDGRVGDTQYF.

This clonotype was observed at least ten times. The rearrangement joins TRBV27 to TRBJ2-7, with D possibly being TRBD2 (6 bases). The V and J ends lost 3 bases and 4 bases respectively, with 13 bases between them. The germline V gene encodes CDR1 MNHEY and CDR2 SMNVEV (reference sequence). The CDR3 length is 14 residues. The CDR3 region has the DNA TGTGCCAGCAGTTTCGAGACTAGAGGATACGAGCAGTACTTC. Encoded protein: CASSFETRGYEQYF.

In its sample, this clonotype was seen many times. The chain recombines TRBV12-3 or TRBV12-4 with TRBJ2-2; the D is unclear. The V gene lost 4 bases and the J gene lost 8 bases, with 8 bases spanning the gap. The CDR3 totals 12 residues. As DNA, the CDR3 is TGTGCCAGCAGTTCCGCGATGGGGGAGCTGTTTTTT. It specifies CASSSAMGELFF.

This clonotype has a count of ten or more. The CDR3 DNA sequence: TGTGCCAGCAGCGATCCGGGGCAGAGCTCCTACGAGCAGTACTTC. It translates to CASSDPGQSSYEQYF. The chain couples TRBV5-5 to TRBJ2-7; D tentatively fits TRBD1 or TRBD2 (5 bases each). Looked up from germline, CDR1 is SGHKS and CDR2 is YYEKEE (reference sequence). V lost 4 bases and J 0 bases, leaving 14 bases between the germline ends. This CDR3 has 15 amino acids.

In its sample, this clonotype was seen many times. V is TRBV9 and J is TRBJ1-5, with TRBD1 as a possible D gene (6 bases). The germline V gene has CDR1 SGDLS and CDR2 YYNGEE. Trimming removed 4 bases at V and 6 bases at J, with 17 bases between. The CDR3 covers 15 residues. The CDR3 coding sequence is TGTGCCAGCAGCCCCAGCGGGCTAGGGGGTCAGCCCCAGCATTTT. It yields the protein CASSPSGLGGQPQHF.

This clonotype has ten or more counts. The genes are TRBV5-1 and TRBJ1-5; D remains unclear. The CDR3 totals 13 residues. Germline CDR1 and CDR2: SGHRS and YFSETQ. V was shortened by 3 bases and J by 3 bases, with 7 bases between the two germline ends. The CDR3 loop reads CASSSVPNQPQHF. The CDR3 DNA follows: TGCGCCAGCAGCTCCGTTCCCAATCAGCCCCAGCATTTT.

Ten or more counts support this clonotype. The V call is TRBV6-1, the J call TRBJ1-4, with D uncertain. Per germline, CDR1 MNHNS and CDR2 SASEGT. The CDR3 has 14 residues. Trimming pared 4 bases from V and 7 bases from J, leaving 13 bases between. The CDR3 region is CASSGGPSGEKLFF. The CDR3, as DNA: TGTGCCAGCAGTGGCGGTCCGTCGGGTGAAAAACTGTTTTTT.

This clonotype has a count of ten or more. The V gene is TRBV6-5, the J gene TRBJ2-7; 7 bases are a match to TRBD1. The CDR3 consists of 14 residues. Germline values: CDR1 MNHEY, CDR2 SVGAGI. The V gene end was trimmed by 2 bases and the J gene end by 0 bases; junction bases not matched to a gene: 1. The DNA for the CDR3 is TGTGCCAGCAGTTACGGGGACAGCTCCTACGAGCAGTACTTC. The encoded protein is CASSYGDSSYEQYF.

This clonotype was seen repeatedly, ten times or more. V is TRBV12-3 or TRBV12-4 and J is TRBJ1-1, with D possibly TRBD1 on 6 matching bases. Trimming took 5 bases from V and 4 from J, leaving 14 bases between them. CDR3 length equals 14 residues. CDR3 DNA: TGTGCCAGCAGTCTCGGGGGCGGAGCCACTGAAGCTTTCTTT. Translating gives CASSLGGGATEAFF.

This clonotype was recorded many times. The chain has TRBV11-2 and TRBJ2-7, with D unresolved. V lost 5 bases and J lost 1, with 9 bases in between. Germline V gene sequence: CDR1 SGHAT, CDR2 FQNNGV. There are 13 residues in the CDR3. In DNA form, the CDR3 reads TGTGCCAGCAGCCCCCCATTATCCTACGAGCAGTACTTC. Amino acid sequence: CASSPPLSYEQYF.

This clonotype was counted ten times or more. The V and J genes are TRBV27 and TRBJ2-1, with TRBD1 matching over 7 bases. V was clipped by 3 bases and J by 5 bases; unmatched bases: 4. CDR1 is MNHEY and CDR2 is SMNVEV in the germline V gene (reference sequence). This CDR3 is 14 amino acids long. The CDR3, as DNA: TGTGCCAGCAGTTTTGGGGACAGAAACAATGAGCAGTTCTTC. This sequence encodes CASSFGDRNNEQFF.

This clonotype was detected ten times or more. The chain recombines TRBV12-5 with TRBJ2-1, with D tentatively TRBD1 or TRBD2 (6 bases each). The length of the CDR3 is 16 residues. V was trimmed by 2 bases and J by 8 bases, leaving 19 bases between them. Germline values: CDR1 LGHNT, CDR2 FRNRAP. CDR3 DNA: TGTGCTAGTGGTTTGTTTTTGAGGGGGGCGACGGATGAGCAGTTCTTC. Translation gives CASGLFLRGATDEQFF.

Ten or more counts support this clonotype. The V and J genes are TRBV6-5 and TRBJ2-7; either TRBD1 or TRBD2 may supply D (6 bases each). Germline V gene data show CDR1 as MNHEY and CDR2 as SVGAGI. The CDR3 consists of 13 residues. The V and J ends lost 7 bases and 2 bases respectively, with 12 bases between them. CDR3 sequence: CASTSGGPYEQYF. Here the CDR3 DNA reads TGTGCCAGCACCTCTGGGGGGCCCTACGAGCAGTACTTC.

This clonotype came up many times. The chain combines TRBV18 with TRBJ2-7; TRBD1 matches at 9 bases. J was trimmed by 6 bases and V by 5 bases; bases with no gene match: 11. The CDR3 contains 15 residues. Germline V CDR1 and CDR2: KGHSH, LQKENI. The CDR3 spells CASSNPGQGEVEQYF. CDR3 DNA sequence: TGTGCCAGCTCAAATCCGGGACAGGGAGAGGTCGAGCAGTACTTC.

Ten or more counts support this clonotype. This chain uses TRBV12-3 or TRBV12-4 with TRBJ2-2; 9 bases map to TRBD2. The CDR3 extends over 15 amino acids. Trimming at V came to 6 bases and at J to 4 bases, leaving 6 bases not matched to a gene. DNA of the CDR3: TGTGCCAGCAGCCAGCGGGAGGACCCCACCGGGGAGCTGTTTTTT. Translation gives CASSQREDPTGELFF.

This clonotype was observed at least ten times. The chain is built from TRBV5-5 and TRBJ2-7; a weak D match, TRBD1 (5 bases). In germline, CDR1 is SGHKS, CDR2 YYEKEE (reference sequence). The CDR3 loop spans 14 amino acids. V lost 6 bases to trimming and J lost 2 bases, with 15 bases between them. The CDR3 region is CASTPPGQPYEQYF. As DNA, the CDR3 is TGTGCCAGCACCCCCCCAGGGCAACCCTACGAGCAGTACTTC.

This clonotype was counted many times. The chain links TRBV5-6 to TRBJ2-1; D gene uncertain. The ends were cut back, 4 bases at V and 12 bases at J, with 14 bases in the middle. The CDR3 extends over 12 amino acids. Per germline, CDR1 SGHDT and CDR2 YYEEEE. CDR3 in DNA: TGTGCCAGCAGCACCGACCCTAGTGGGCAGTTCTTC. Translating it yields CASSTDPSGQFF.

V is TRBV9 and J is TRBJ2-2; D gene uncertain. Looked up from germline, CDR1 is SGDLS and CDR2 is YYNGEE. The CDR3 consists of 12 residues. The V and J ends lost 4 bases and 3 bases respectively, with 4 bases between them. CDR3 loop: CASSPYTGELFF. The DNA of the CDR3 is TGTGCCAGCAGCCCCTACACCGGGGAGCTGTTTTTT.

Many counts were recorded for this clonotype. CDR3 sequence: CASSVGQGLEQETQYF. DNA of the CDR3: TGTGCCAGCAGCGTAGGTCAGGGTCTCGAGCAAGAGACCCAGTACTTC. The genes are TRBV9 and TRBJ2-5; D possibly corresponds to TRBD1 (5 bases). The germline V and J ends were trimmed by 0 bases and 2 bases, with 14 bases remaining between them. Germline assignment: CDR1 SGDLS and CDR2 YYNGEE. This CDR3 contains 16 residues. The entire variable domain, with the rest obtained from reference TRBV9 and TRBJ2-5, is as follows: DSGVTQTPKHLITATGQRVTLRCSPRSGDLSVYWYQQSLDQGLQFLIQYYNGEERAKGNILERFSAQQFPDLHSELNLSSLELGDSALYFCASSVGQGLEQETQYFGPGTRLLVL.

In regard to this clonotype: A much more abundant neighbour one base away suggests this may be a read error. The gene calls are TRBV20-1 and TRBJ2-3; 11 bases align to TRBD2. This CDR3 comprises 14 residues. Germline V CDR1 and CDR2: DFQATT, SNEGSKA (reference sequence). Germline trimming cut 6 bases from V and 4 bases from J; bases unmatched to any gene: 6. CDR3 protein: CSALGTSGSDTQYF. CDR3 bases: TGCAGTGCCCTTGGGACTAGCGGCTCAGATACGCAGTATTTT.

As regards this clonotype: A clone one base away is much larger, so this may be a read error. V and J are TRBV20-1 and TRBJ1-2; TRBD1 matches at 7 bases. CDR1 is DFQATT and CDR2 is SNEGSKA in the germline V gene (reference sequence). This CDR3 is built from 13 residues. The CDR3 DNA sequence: TGCAGTGCTAGGGAAGGGGGCAGCTATAGCTACACCTTC. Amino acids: CSAREGGSYSYTF.

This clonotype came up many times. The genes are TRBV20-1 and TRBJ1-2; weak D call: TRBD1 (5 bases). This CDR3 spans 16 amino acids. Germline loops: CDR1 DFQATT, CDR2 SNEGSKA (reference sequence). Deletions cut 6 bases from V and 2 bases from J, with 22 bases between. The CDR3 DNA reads TGCAGTGCCATCCGAGGGGAGGGGACGGTAAACTATGGCTACACCTTC. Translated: CSAIRGEGTVNYGYTF.

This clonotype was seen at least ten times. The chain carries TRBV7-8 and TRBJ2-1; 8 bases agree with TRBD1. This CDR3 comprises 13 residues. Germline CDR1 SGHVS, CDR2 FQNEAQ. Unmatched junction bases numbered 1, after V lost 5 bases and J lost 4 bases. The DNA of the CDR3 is TGTGCCAGCAGCCGGACAGGGTACAATGAGCAGTTCTTC. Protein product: CASSRTGYNEQFF.

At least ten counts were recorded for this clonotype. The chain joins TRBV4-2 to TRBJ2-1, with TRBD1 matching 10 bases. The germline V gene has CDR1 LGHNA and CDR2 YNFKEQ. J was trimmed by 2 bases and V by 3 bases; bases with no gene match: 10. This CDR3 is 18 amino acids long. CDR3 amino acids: CASSHPGVGQGAYNEQFF. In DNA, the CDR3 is TGTGCCAGCAGCCATCCCGGCGTTGGACAGGGGGCCTACAATGAGCAGTTCTTC.

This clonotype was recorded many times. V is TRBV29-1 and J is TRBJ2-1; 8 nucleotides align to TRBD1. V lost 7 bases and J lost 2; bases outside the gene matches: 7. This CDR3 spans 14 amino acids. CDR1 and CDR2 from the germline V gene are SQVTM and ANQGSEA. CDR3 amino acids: CSATGDGPYNEQFF. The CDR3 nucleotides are TGCAGCGCGACAGGGGACGGCCCCTACAATGAGCAGTTCTTC.

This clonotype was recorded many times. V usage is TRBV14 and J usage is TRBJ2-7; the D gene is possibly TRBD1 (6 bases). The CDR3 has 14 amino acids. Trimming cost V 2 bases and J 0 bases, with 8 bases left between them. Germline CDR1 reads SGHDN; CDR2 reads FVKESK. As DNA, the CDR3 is TGTGCCAGCAGCCAATACAGGGACTCCTACGAGCAGTACTTC. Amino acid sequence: CASSQYRDSYEQYF.

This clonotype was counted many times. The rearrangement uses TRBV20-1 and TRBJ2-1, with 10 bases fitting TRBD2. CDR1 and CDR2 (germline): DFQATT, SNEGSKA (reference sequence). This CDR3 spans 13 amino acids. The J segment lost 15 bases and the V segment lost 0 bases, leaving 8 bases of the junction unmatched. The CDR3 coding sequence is TGCAGTGCTAGAGAGGCTAGCGGGAGCTCGACGTTCTTC. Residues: CSAREASGSSTFF.